Listed below are T cell receptor beta chains from one sample, sequenced in a study of blood T cell repertoires in COVID-19. Some clones are missing from TCRdb's copy, which holds only in-frame ones; the method was immunoSEQ multiplex PCR. The data hold about 240,000 clones, with approximately 87% observed a single time. Sample: peripheral blood. The receptors were sampled from a man aged 55 to 69 with acute or convalescent COVID-19. Both conserved end residues are part of each CDR3. D genes are given only for firm matches. Some rows have no size entry. The others give once, few or many, or a class for an expanded clone.

cdr3_nt	cdr3_aa	d_call	v_call	clone_size	j_call
TGTGCCAGCAGCTTCTCCGGACTAGCGGGCAATGAGCAGTTCTTC	CASSFSGLAGNEQFF	TRBD2	TRBV7-2	-	TRBJ2-1
TGTGCCAGCAGACCTGACAGGGGAGGGGACTATGGCTACACCTTC	CASRPDRGGDYGYTF	TRBD1	TRBV28	-	TRBJ1-2
TGTGCCAGCAGCCGAACCGGGACAGACCAAGAGACCCAGTACTTC	CASSRTGTDQETQYF	TRBD1	TRBV11-2	-	TRBJ2-5
TGTGCCAGTAGTGAACAGGGTATAGGTAATGAGCAGTTCTTC	CASSEQGIGNEQFF	-	TRBV19	-	TRBJ2-1
TGCGCCAGCAGCCAACCCTGGGAGAGATTAGGTGATACGCAGTATTTT	CASSQPWERLGDTQYF	-	TRBV4-1	-	TRBJ2-3
TGTGCCAGCAGCAGAACCGGGACTAGAGGAGAGGCTGAGCAGTTCTTC	CASSRTGTRGEAEQFF	TRBD2	TRBV27	-	TRBJ2-1
TGTGCCAGCAGCTTAACAGGCCAGGGAGGCGCCTACACCTTC	CASSLTGQGGAYTF	-	TRBV7-3	-	TRBJ1-2
TGTGCCAGTAGTATCGAGGACAGGGGAGAGCAGTACTTC	CASSIEDRGEQYF	TRBD1	TRBV19	-	TRBJ2-7
TGTGCCAGCAGCCCGAGGGGGAGACAGACCCAGTACTTC	CASSPRGRQTQYF	-	TRBV3-1/TRBV3-2	-	TRBJ2-5
TGTGCCTGGAGGCCGGGACTAGCGGGAGTCGAGCAGTACTTC	CAWRPGLAGVEQYF	TRBD2	TRBV30	-	TRBJ2-7
TGTGCCAGCAGTTTAAGGGCAGGGAATGTATTTATGGGTTCACCCCTCCACTTT	CASSLRAGNVFMGSPLHF	-	TRBV28	-	TRBJ1-6
TGTGCCAGCAGGACCGGGACAGGAAACACCGGGGAGCTGTTTTTT	CASRTGTGNTGELFF	TRBD1	TRBV5-8	-	TRBJ2-2
TGCGCCAGCAGCTTGGCCGACGGGGAGCAGTTCTTC	CASSLADGEQFF	-	TRBV5-1	-	TRBJ2-1
TGTGCCAGCAGCTCACAATCCGGGGCTGGAAACACCATATATTTT	CASSSQSGAGNTIYF	-	TRBV7-9	-	TRBJ1-3
TGTGCCAGTAGTACAGACGTCTATGGCTACACCTTC	CASSTDVYGYTF	-	TRBV19	-	TRBJ1-2
TGTGCCGGAGGGATTTTGAGCAATCAGCCCCAGCATTTT	CAGGILSNQPQHF	-	TRBV28	-	TRBJ1-5
TGCGCCAGCAGCTTGGGGACAGCCATGAACACCGGGGAGCTGTTTTTT	CASSLGTAMNTGELFF	-	TRBV5-1	once	TRBJ2-2
TGTGCCAGCAGCCCGAGAGCCTATCAACAGGGGAAGGACTATGGCTACACCTTC	CASSPRAYQQGKDYGYTF	TRBD1	TRBV7-2	-	TRBJ1-2
TGTGCCAGCAGCGATACTACTAGCGGTAAGCAGTTCTTC	CASSDTTSGKQFF	TRBD2	TRBV5-4	-	TRBJ2-1
TGTGCCAGCAGCAAACCCTCGACAGGGGGCTACGAGCAGTACTTC	CASSKPSTGGYEQYF	TRBD1	TRBV3-1/TRBV3-2	-	TRBJ2-7
TGTGCCAGTAGTGCCAGGGGGTCGCAGCCCCAGCATTTT	CASSARGSQPQHF	TRBD1	TRBV19	-	TRBJ1-5
TGTGCCAGCAGCCAAGCAGCCGGCCAAACTAGCGGGAACTACAATGAGCAGTTCTTC	CASSQAAGQTSGNYNEQFF	TRBD2	TRBV4-2	few	TRBJ2-1